This TCR beta chain is from a study of cytomegalovirus exposure and HLA in healthy donors. Study-level findings and limits: In vitro, three CMV-associated chains proved specific for CMV antigens. Whilst most TCR sequences proved rare, a subset of public TCRs occurred across many donors.

Using immunoSEQ multiplex PCR, the repertoire was profiled, and TCRdb retains in-frame clones only, with some absent. There are tens of thousands of clones in the sample; about 89% occur only once, and approximately 1.5% lies in the top ten. Turning to this clone: What it binds is unknown.

Germline V CDR1 and CDR2: LGHNA, YSLEER. The CDR3 is 15 residues long. V lost 6 bases, J lost 10 bases, and 13 bases stayed unmatched. This chain links TRBV4-3 with TRBJ2-1; 9 positions agree with TRBD2. Material: PBMCs. The receptor was derived from a woman aged 18-35 years in good health and CMV-seronegative. CDR3 nucleotide sequence: TGCGCCAGCAGGCAGGGAATAGCGGGGGATCAGGAGCAGTTCTTC. This codes for CASRQGIAGDQEQFF.